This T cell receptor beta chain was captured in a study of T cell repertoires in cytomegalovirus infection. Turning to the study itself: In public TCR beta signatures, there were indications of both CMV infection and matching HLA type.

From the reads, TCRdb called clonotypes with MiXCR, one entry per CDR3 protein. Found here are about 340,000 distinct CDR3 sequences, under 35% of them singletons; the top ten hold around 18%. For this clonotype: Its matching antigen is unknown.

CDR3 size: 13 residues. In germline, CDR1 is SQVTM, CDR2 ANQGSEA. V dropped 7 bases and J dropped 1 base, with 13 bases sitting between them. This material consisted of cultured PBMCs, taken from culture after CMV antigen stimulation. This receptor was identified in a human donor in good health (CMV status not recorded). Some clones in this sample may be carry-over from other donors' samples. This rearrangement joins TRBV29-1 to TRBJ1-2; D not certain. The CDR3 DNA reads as TGCAGCGCCGCGGACGGAGATAACTATGGCTACACCTTC. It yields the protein CSAADGDNYGYTF.